This TCR beta chain emerged from a study of type 1 and type 2 diabetes patients. This CDR3 spans 15 amino acids. The V segment lost 2 bases and the J segment 8 bases; nucleotides outside the gene matches: 3. CDR1 is KGHSH and CDR2 is LQKENI in the germline V gene. Genomic DNA was the PCR template. A primer set of 30 forward and 13 reverse primers amplified the CDR3. TCRdb reanalysed the multiplex PCR reads using MiXCR and keeps one entry per CDR3 protein. The table records more than 250,000 distinct CDR3 sequences, over 45% of them present only once. Whole-study results and caveats: Some T1D-only expanded clones might appear in more T2D or control samples.

This clonotype was seen a few times. The antigen is unknown. The sequencing sample was made of peripheral blood mononuclear cells (PBMCs). This TCR was sampled from a man aged 18 to 29 with type 2 diabetes. The chain uses TRBV18 and TRBJ1-6; 10 nucleotides agree with TRBD1. CDR3 region: CASSPSGTGDSPLHF. The CDR3 nucleotides are TGTGCCAGCTCACCATCCGGGACAGGGGATTCACCCCTCCACTTT.